The present T cell receptor beta chain was sequenced within a study of blood T cell repertoires in COVID-19. Study information: Researchers got acute and convalescent COVID-19 samples from the United States, Italy and Spain. PBMCs, B-cell-depleted T cells, or T cells provided the cDNA or gDNA that made up the material.

Authors' data handling: By means of reference gene primer amplification, nucleated cell counts were estimated. Method: immunoSEQ multiplex PCR; TCRdb's copy keeps in-frame clones and lacks some. V and J calls and clone size are copied from that table; D and trimming were computed from the DNA. The sample yields about 210,000 clones, around 85% seen once. The V gene's germline CDR1 is SGHNT and CDR2 YYREEE (reference sequence). V shed 0 bases, J shed 7 bases, and the junction held 11 bases outside the gene matches. There are 16 residues in the CDR3. The sequencing sample was made of peripheral blood. The chain recombines TRBV5-4 with TRBJ2-7; TRBD2 aligns across 9 bases. This sequence was found in a woman between 70 and 85 years old with acute or convalescent COVID-19. The CDR3 loop is CASSLAPSGLADEQYF. Written as DNA, the CDR3 is TGTGCCAGCAGCTTGGCACCTTCGGGACTAGCAGATGAGCAGTACTTC.